This record covers a single T cell receptor beta chain. Its antigen is not identified. The V gene lost 6 bases and the J gene lost 3 bases, with 14 bases spanning the gap. This CDR3 has 14 amino acids. The germline V gene has CDR1 SNHLY and CDR2 FYNNEI. Clinical symptoms, serum thyroxine, TRAb, thyroid ultrasound and orbital computed tomography established diagnosis. These data come from a study of T cells in Graves' hyperthyroidism and ophthalmopathy. Study conclusions and caveats: Ophthalmopathy prediction by the model preceded onset by a median about 6 months.

TCR beta CDR3 sequences were amplified from RNA transcripts. An initial round of RT-PCR targeting the TCR CDR3 relied on the HTBI primer set. Each CDR3 protein is one row after TCRdb ran MiXCR on the multiplex PCR reads. The sample contains over 500,000 distinct CDR3 sequences, around 50% of which appear only once. The receptor was derived from an adult woman with Graves' disease, either hyperthyroidism or ophthalmopathy (not recorded which). Material for sequencing was peripheral blood or thyroid tissue (not recorded which). The V and J genes are TRBV2 and TRBJ1-2; D uncertain. The CDR3 DNA sequence: TGTGCCAGCAGAAGCCGGGGAGTAGACTATGGCTACACCTTC. This codes for CASRSRGVDYGYTF.